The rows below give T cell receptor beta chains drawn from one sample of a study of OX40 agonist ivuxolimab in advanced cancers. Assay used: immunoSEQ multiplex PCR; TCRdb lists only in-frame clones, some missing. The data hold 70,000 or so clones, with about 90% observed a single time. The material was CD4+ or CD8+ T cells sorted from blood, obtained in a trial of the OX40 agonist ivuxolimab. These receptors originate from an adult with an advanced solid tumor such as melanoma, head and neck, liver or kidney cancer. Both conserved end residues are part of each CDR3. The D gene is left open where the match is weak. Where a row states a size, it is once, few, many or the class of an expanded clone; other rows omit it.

TGTGCCAGCAGTAGACAGGGGGGACACCAAGAGACCCAGTACTTC	CASSRQGGHQETQYF	TRBJ2-5	TRBD1	TRBV2	.
TGTGCCAGCAGTGGTGACGGGACAGCCTATAGCAATCAGCCCCAGCATTTT	CASSGDGTAYSNQPQHF	TRBJ1-5	TRBD1	TRBV6-1	.
TGCAGCGTTGAGACTGGTAACACCGGGGAGCTGTTTTTT	CSVETGNTGELFF	TRBJ2-2	.	TRBV29-1	.
TGTGCCAGCAGCTTAGCGATCGGGGGTGAGACCCAGTACTTC	CASSLAIGGETQYF	TRBJ2-5	.	TRBV7-9	.
TGTGCCAGCAGCCAAATTGGGACAGGGAATTCTGAAAAACTGTTTTTT	CASSQIGTGNSEKLFF	TRBJ1-4	TRBD1	TRBV11-2	.
TGCAGCGTTGAAGGCTCTCAGAGCTCCTACAATGAGCAGTTCTTC	CSVEGSQSSYNEQFF	TRBJ2-1	.	TRBV29-1	.
TGTGCCACCAGGACAGGTAGCACAGATACGCAGTATTTT	CATRTGSTDTQYF	TRBJ2-3	TRBD1	TRBV19	.
TGTGCCAGCAGTCTAGAGGGGGGGCTATACAATGAGCAGTTCTTC	CASSLEGGLYNEQFF	TRBJ2-1	.	TRBV6-4	few
TGTGCCAGCAGGGGGCCGGGCTATGGCTACACCTTC	CASRGPGYGYTF	TRBJ1-2	.	TRBV28	.
TGTGCCATCAGTGCCGAAGGGGCTGGAAATTGGGAAAAACTGTTTTTT	CAISAEGAGNWEKLFF	TRBJ1-4	.	TRBV10-3	.
TGTGCCAGCAGCTTAGCGAACAGGGTCGCTTCACCCCTCCACTTT	CASSLANRVASPLHF	TRBJ1-6	.	TRBV7-2	once
TGTGCCAGCAGCGCCGCTCTGACGGGCAGACCCTACGAGCAGTACTTC	CASSAALTGRPYEQYF	TRBJ2-7	.	TRBV9	.
TGTGCCAGCGGCTCGAACAGGGGGTCCTCCACCGGGGAGCTGTTTTTT	CASGSNRGSSTGELFF	TRBJ2-2	TRBD1	TRBV9	.
TGTGCCAGCAGCGGAGAGGACTCATTCCCCTTCACAGATACGCAGTATTTT	CASSGEDSFPFTDTQYF	TRBJ2-3	.	TRBV9	few
TGTGCCAGCAGCTTTTCTCCCCCGGGACTTAGCAATCAGCCCCAGCATTTT	CASSFSPPGLSNQPQHF	TRBJ1-5	.	TRBV7-8	.
TGTGCCAGCAGCTCCCAGGGGGGGGACAGCCCTTCTCGGACTGAAGCTTTCTTT	CASSSQGGDSPSRTEAFF	TRBJ1-1	TRBD1	TRBV7-6	.
TGTGCCAGCTCACCAAGGGGGGACTCACGGGGCTCTGGAAACACCATATATTTT	CASSPRGDSRGSGNTIYF	TRBJ1-3	.	TRBV18	.
TGTGCCAGCTCCACCCTAGGGGAAAAACTGTTTTTT	CASSTLGEKLFF	TRBJ1-4	.	TRBV28	.
TGCGCCAGCAGTACCCGACAGGGCACCGGGGAGCTGTTTTTT	CASSTRQGTGELFF	TRBJ2-2	TRBD1	TRBV5-1	.
TGCGCCAGCAGCTTGGTTCCGGGACAGGGACTCACAGATACGCAGTATTTT	CASSLVPGQGLTDTQYF	TRBJ2-3	TRBD1	TRBV5-1	.
TGTGCCAGCAGCTTTGGGGACAGGGCTAGTTCACCCCTCCACTTT	CASSFGDRASSPLHF	TRBJ1-6	TRBD1	TRBV7-6	few
TGTGCCAGCTCCCCCGGCGTCGGTGACGAGCAGTACTTC	CASSPGVGDEQYF	TRBJ2-7	.	TRBV18	.
TGTGCCAGCAGCTTATTTGGGGGGTCTGGAAACACCATATATTTT	CASSLFGGSGNTIYF	TRBJ1-3	.	TRBV11-2	.
TGTGCCGCACAGGGAAATACCTACGAGCAGTACTTC	CAAQGNTYEQYF	TRBJ2-7	.	TRBV10-3	.
TGTGCCAGCAGCCTCGGACAGGGAGGTTCCTACGAGCAGTACTTC	CASSLGQGGSYEQYF	TRBJ2-7	TRBD1	TRBV7-2	.
TGTGCCAGCAAGATCGGACAGGGTCGAACTAATGAAAAACTGTTTTTT	CASKIGQGRTNEKLFF	TRBJ1-4	TRBD1	TRBV2	.
TGTGCTAGTGGTTTCCACAGGGGGAGCGATAATTCACCCCTCCACTTT	CASGFHRGSDNSPLHF	TRBJ1-6	TRBD1	TRBV12-5	.
TGTGCCAGCAGCTTGGGGGGGACTCATCCCACAGATACGCAGTATTTT	CASSLGGTHPTDTQYF	TRBJ2-3	.	TRBV5-4	.
TGTGCCAGTAGTATAGACAGCCGAAGCAATCAGCCCCAGCATTTT	CASSIDSRSNQPQHF	TRBJ1-5	.	TRBV19	.
TGCGCCAGCAGCCCGTTTTCGGGACAGGGAGGATACGAGCAGTACTTC	CASSPFSGQGGYEQYF	TRBJ2-7	TRBD1	TRBV4-1	.
TGTGCCAGCCCGAACAGGGAGAACACTGAAGCTTTCTTT	CASPNRENTEAFF	TRBJ1-1	.	TRBV28	.
TGTGCCAGCAGCTATGTCGCGGGGAGTAGCACAGATACGCAGTATTTT	CASSYVAGSSTDTQYF	TRBJ2-3	.	TRBV7-2	.
TGCGCCAGCAGCCAAGTCGGGACAGGCTCCAACGAGCAGTACTTC	CASSQVGTGSNEQYF	TRBJ2-7	TRBD1	TRBV4-3	.
TGTGCCAGCAGTTTAACCCAGGTTAACTATGGCTACACCTTC	CASSLTQVNYGYTF	TRBJ1-2	.	TRBV28	.
TGTGCCAGCAGCTTAGCCGCCGGTCAGCCCCAGCATTTT	CASSLAAGQPQHF	TRBJ1-5	.	TRBV14	few
TGTGCCAGCAGTTACCGTCGCGGGAACTATGGCTACACCTTC	CASSYRRGNYGYTF	TRBJ1-2	.	TRBV6-6	once
TGTGCCAGCAGCTTGCCCGGTTCAAGCTCCTACGAGCAGTACTTC	CASSLPGSSSYEQYF	TRBJ2-7	.	TRBV5-4	.
TGTGCCTGGAGCGGCGGGGGGAGTCTAGATACGCAGTATTTT	CAWSGGGSLDTQYF	TRBJ2-3	TRBD2	TRBV30	.
TGCAGCGTTAAGAGCCGGGACAGCTTAAATGAGCAGTTCTTC	CSVKSRDSLNEQFF	TRBJ2-1	TRBD1	TRBV29-1	.
TGTGCCAGCACCCCAACCGGTTTTCCTAGCGGGAGGTTAGATACGCAGTATTTT	CASTPTGFPSGRLDTQYF	TRBJ2-3	TRBD2	TRBV13	few
TGTGCCAGCAGTCACGGCCGGGACGTAGCCTACGAGCAGTACTTC	CASSHGRDVAYEQYF	TRBJ2-7	.	TRBV6-5	.
TGTGCCAGCAGGAATGGGGGGGTAGGAAAACTGTTTTTT	CASRNGGVGKLFF	TRBJ1-4	.	TRBV28	.
TGCGCCAGCAGCCAATTAACTAGCGGTACTGAAGCTTTCTTT	CASSQLTSGTEAFF	TRBJ1-1	.	TRBV4-1	few
TGTGCCAGCAGTCGACTAGCGGGAAGGTTCGATGAGCAGTTCTTC	CASSRLAGRFDEQFF	TRBJ2-1	TRBD2	TRBV28	.
TGTGCCAGCAGCCGCTACAGGGGGCGAGGAACTGAAGCTTTCTTT	CASSRYRGRGTEAFF	TRBJ1-1	TRBD1	TRBV14	few
TGTGCCAGCAGCCCGGGGGGGACAGGGATCCACGAGCAGTACTTC	CASSPGGTGIHEQYF	TRBJ2-7	.	TRBV28	.
TGTGCCAGCTCGACGAACCTTGGCACAGATACGCAGTATTTT	CASSTNLGTDTQYF	TRBJ2-3	.	TRBV18	.
TGTGCCAGCAGTTACGTGGGGTCTGGAAACACCATATATTTT	CASSYVGSGNTIYF	TRBJ1-3	.	TRBV6-5	.
TGTGCCAGCAGACTCCAAGAGAACACCGGGGAGCTGTTTTTT	CASRLQENTGELFF	TRBJ2-2	.	TRBV6-6	.
TGCGCCAGCAGCCACACGGGGTACAATGAGCAGTTCTTC	CASSHTGYNEQFF	TRBJ2-1	.	TRBV4-3	once
TGCGCCAGCAGCCAGACAGGGCTGGATGGCTACACCTTC	CASSQTGLDGYTF	TRBJ1-2	TRBD1	TRBV5-1	.
TGTGCCAGCAGCTTACAGCTAGCGGGGGCCACAGATACGCAGTATTTT	CASSLQLAGATDTQYF	TRBJ2-3	TRBD2	TRBV7-2	.
TGTGCCAGCTCACCTTCGACAGGGGTAAAGATGGCTAACTATGGCTACACCTTC	CASSPSTGVKMANYGYTF	TRBJ1-2	TRBD1	TRBV18	.
TGTGCCAGCAGCCAGAACACTGAAGCTTTCTTT	CASSQNTEAFF	TRBJ1-1	.	TRBV28	.
TGTGCCAGCAGTCGTCAGGGAGGGGACACCGGGGAGCTGTTTTTT	CASSRQGGDTGELFF	TRBJ2-2	TRBD2	TRBV6-1	few
TGTGCCAGCAGCCGGACTAGCGGAGATTACCAAGAGACCCAGTACTTC	CASSRTSGDYQETQYF	TRBJ2-5	TRBD2	TRBV7-2	.